This T cell receptor (beta chain) stems from a study of T and B cells in COVID-19 patients. The wider study: Most recovered patients had mild to moderate COVID-19 treated as outpatients. The recovered cohort's median age was approximately 37 years, versus about 67 years in active infection.

Multiplex PCR with BIOMED2 TRB-A/B primer pools amplified TRB rearrangements. MiXCR, applied by TCRdb to the multiplex PCR reads, yields one record per CDR3 protein. Here the sample spans about 14,000 distinct CDR3 sequences, under 30% being singletons. TRB was amplified from about 250-500 ng of blood genomic DNA. Whole-study results and caveats: At recovery TRB diversity and richness exceeded healthy donors, after highly clonal active COVID-19 repertoires. Blood from mildly ill patients while symptomatic, and early samples from severe cases, were scarce.

This clonotype was found a few times. What it recognizes is unknown. Germline assignment: CDR1 GTSNPN and CDR2 SVGIG (reference sequence). Trimming left V 0 bases short and J 7 bases short, with 18 bases between. The CDR3 length is 15 residues. The source is a human donor who had recovered from COVID-19. The chain employs TRBV30 and TRBJ2-5; D possibly corresponds to TRBD1 (6 bases). The sample taken for sequencing was blood. This CDR3 is CAWSVPPLGGRTQYF. In DNA form, the CDR3 reads TGTGCCTGGAGTGTACCCCCCCTAGGGGGTCGGACCCAGTACTTC.